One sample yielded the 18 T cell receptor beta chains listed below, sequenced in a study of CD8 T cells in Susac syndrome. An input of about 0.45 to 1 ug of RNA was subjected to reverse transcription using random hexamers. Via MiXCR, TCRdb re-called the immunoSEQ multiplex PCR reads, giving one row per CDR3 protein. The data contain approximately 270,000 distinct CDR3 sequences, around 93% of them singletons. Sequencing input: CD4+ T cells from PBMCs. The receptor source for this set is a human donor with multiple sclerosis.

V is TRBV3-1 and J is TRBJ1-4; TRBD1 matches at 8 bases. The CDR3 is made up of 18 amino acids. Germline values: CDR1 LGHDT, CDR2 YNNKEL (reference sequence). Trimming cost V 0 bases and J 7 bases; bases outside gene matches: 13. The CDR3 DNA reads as TGTGCCAGCAGCCAAGATCGCGCGCAGGGGGCCTACTCTGAAAAACTGTTTTTT. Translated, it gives CASSQDRAQGAYSEKLFF.

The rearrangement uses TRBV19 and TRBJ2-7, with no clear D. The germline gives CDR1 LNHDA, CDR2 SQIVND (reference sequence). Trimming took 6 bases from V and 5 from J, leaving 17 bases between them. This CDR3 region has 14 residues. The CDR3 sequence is CASRKLGPEHEQYF. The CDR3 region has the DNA TGTGCCAGTAGGAAACTGGGTCCTGAACACGAGCAGTACTTC.

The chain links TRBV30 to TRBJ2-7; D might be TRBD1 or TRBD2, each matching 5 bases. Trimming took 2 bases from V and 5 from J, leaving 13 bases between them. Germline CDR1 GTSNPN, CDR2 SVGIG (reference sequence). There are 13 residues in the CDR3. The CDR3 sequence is CAWSKGTMDEQYF. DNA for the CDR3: TGTGCCTGGAGTAAGGGGACCATGGACGAGCAGTACTTC.

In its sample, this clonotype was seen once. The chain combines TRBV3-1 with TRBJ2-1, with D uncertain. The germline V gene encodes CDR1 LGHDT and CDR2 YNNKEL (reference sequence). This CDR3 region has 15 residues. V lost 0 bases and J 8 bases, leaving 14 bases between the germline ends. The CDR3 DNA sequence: TGTGCCAGCAGCCAAGATGGAGCAGTTCGGGATGAGCAGTTCTTC. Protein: CASSQDGAVRDEQFF.

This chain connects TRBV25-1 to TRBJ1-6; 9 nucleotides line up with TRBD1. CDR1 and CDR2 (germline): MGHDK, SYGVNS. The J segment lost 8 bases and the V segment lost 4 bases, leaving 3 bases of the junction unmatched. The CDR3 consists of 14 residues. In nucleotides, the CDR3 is TGTGCCAGCAGTGCCGGGACAGGGTATTCACCCCTCCACTTT. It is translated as CASSAGTGYSPLHF.

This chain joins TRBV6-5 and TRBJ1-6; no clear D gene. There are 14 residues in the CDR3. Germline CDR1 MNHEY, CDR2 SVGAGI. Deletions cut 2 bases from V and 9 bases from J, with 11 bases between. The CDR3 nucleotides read TGTGCCAGCAGTTACGAGGGCAGCATTTCACCCCTCCACTTT. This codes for CASSYEGSISPLHF.

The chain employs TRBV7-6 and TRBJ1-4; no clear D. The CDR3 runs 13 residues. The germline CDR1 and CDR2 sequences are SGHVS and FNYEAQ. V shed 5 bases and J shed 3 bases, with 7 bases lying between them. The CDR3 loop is CASSREPNEKLFF. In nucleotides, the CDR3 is TGTGCCAGCAGCCGGGAACCTAATGAAAAACTGTTTTTT.

CDR3 protein: CASSGLPAGDYEQYF. CDR3 bases: TGTGCCAGCAGTGGTCTCCCAGCGGGGGACTACGAGCAGTACTTC. The V and J genes are TRBV6-5 and TRBJ2-7; 8 positions agree with TRBD2. CDR1 and CDR2 from the germline V gene are MNHEY and SVGAGI. Trimming took 5 bases from V and 3 from J; bases not matched to a gene: 9. CDR3 length: 15 residues.

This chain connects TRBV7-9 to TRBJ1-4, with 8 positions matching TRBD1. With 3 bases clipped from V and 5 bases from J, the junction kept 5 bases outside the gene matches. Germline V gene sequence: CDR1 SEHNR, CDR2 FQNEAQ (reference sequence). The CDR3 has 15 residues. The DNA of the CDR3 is TGTGCCAGCAGCTTCGACAGGGGTGGAAATGAAAAACTGTTTTTT. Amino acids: CASSFDRGGNEKLFF.

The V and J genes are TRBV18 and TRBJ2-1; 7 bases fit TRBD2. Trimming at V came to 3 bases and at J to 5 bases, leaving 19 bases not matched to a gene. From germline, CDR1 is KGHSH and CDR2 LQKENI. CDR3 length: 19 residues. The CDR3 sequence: CASSPLGFGGGRWDNEQFF. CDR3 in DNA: TGTGCCAGCTCACCTCTAGGTTTCGGCGGGGGACGTTGGGACAATGAGCAGTTCTTC.

This CDR3 is CASSLFSGEETQYF. CDR3 in DNA: TGTGCCAGCAGCTTGTTTTCAGGGGAAGAGACCCAGTACTTC. V is TRBV7-2 and J is TRBJ2-5, with a tentative D call TRBD1 (6 bases). CDR1 is SGHTA, CDR2 FQGNSA, per germline. The CDR3 loop spans 14 amino acids. With 3 bases removed from V and 3 bases from J, the gap between germline ends came to 11 bases.

Here the CDR3 DNA reads TGTGCCAGCAGCCAGATGACAGGGCGGATCACTGAAGCTTTCTTT. As protein: CASSQMTGRITEAFF. This chain links TRBV3-1 with TRBJ1-1; 7 bases fit TRBD1. Germline V CDR1 and CDR2: LGHDT, YNNKEL (reference sequence). V shed 3 bases, J shed 4 bases, and the junction held 8 bases outside the gene matches. The CDR3 spans 15 residues.

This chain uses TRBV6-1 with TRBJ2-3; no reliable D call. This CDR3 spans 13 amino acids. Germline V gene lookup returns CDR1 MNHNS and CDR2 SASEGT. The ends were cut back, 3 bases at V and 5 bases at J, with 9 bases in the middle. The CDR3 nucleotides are TGTGCCAGCAGTGATGGTGGGGAAGATACGCAGTATTTT. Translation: CASSDGGEDTQYF.

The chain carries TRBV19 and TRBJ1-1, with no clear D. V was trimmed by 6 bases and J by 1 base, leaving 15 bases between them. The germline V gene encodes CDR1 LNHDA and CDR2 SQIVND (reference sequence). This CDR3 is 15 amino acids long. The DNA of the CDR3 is TGTGCCAGTAGAACGGTTGTGGGAACGAACACTGAAGCTTTCTTT. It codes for CASRTVVGTNTEAFF.

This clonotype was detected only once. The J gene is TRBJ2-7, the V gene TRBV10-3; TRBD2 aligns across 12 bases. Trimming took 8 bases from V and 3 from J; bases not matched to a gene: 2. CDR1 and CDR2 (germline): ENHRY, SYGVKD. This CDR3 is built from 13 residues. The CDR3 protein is CAIGLAGRYEQYF. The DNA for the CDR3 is TGTGCCATCGGACTAGCGGGACGCTACGAGCAGTACTTC.

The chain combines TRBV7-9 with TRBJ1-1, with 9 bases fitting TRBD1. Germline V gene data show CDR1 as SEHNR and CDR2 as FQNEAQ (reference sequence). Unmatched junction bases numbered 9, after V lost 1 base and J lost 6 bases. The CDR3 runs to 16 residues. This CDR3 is CASSLVVPTGGAEAFF. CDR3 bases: TGTGCCAGCAGCTTAGTCGTTCCGACAGGGGGAGCTGAAGCTTTCTTT.

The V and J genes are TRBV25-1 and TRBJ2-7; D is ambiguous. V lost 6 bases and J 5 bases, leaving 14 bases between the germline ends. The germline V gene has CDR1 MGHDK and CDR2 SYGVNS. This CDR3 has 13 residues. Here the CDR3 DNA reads TGTGCCAGCAGAAGCTCGGGCCCCCACGAGCAGTACTTC. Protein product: CASRSSGPHEQYF.

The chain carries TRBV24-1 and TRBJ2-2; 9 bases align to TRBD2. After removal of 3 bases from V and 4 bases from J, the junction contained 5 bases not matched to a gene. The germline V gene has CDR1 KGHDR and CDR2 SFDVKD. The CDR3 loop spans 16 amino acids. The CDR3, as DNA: TGTGCCACCAGTGATCAGACTAGCGGATCCACCGGGGAGCTGTTTTTT. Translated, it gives CATSDQTSGSTGELFF.